Listed here are 25 T cell receptor beta chains from one sample, sequenced in a study of T cell repertoires in cytomegalovirus infection. TCRdb recomputed calls from the reads with MiXCR, one row per CDR3 protein. The repertoire holds 150,000 to 200,000 distinct CDR3 sequences, approximately 17% seen once, with about 17% in the top ten. Sequencing used CD8+ T cells from PBMCs. The origin of the receptors is a human donor in good health (CMV status not recorded). Some clones in this sample may be carry-over from other donors' samples.

This clonotype has a count of ten or more. The chain joins TRBV7-8 to TRBJ1-2; D is unresolved. Trimming stripped 5 bases from V and 2 bases from J, with 15 bases between. There are 15 residues in the CDR3. CDR1 and CDR2 from the germline V gene are SGHVS and FQNEAQ. The CDR3 DNA reads as TGTGCCAGCAGCCAACGTCGTGCGGGCAACTATGGCTACACCTTC. It codes for CASSQRRAGNYGYTF. Drawing the rest from reference TRBV7-8 and TRBJ1-2, the complete variable domain is GAGVSQSPRYKVAKRGQDVALRCDPISGHVSLFWYQQALGQGPEFLTYFQNEAQLDKSGLPSDRFFAERPEGSVSTLKIQRTQQEDSAVYLCASSQRRAGNYGYTFGSGTRLTVV.

This clonotype has just a few counts. V and J are TRBV28 and TRBJ2-5; D unclear. V lost 3 bases and J 5 bases, leaving 10 bases between the germline ends. CDR1 and CDR2 from the germline V gene are MDHEN and SYDVKM. The CDR3 has 13 amino acids. In DNA, the CDR3 is TGTGCCAGCAGTTTGGAAGTTTTTGAGACCCAGTACTTC. Its protein is CASSLEVFETQYF.

V gene TRBV7-9 combines with J gene TRBJ2-3; tentatively, D is TRBD1 (5 bases). CDR1 is SEHNR and CDR2 is FQNEAQ in the germline V gene (reference sequence). Trimming took off 5 bases at V and 4 bases at J, with 19 bases between the two ends. This CDR3 has 16 amino acids. For the CDR3, the DNA is TGTGCCAGCAGCCTCCCGACAGATTTAAACGCAGATACGCAGTATTTT. Amino acids: CASSLPTDLNADTQYF. The full variable domain, its missing parts supplied by reference TRBV7-9 and TRBJ2-3, is DTGVSQNPRHKITKRGQNVTFRCDPISEHNRLYWYRQTLGQGPEFLTYFQNEAQLEKSRLLSDRFSAERPKGSFSTLEIQRTEQGDSAMYLCASSLPTDLNADTQYFGPGTRLTVL.

There are a few counts of this clonotype. The V gene is TRBV7-4, the J gene TRBJ2-7, with D possibly matching TRBD1 (6 bases). V lost 1 base and J lost 3, with 16 bases in between. Germline values: CDR1 SGHVT, CDR2 SQSDAQ. This CDR3 is built from 16 residues. The CDR3 DNA follows: TGTGCCAGCAGCTTAGAAGACGGGACACGATACTACGAGCAGTACTTC. Protein sequence: CASSLEDGTRYYEQYF. Full variable domain (outside the CDR3, taken from reference TRBV7-4 and TRBJ2-7): GAGVSQSPRYKVAKRGRDVALRCDSISGHVTLYWYRQTLGQGSEVLTYSQSDAQRDKSGRPSGRFSAERPERSVSTLKIQRTEQGDSAVYLCASSLEDGTRYYEQYFGPGTRLTVT.

CDR3 residues: CSASGGTTGELFF. CDR3 sequence (DNA): TGCAGTGCTAGCGGGGGGACCACCGGGGAGCTGTTTTTT. This chain links TRBV20-1 with TRBJ2-2, with 7 bases aligning to TRBD2. The CDR3 covers 13 residues. V shed 3 bases, J shed 4 bases, and the junction held 2 bases outside the gene matches. Looked up from germline, CDR1 is DFQATT and CDR2 is SNEGSKA (reference sequence).

This clonotype occurred a few times. The rearrangement uses TRBV7-2 and TRBJ1-2; TRBD1 matches at 8 bases. CDR1 is SGHTA and CDR2 is FQGNSA in the germline V gene. V shed 5 bases and J 6 bases; nucleotides not matched to a gene: 5. The CDR3 is made up of 13 amino acids. The DNA for the CDR3 is TGTGCCAGCAGCCTACAGGGGGGGGATGGCTACACCTTC. It yields the protein CASSLQGGDGYTF. Filled out from reference TRBV7-2 and TRBJ1-2, the complete variable domain reads GAGVSQSPSNKVTEKGKDVELRCDPISGHTALYWYRQSLGQGLEFLIYFQGNSAPDKSGLPSDRFSAERTGGSVSTLTIQRTQQEDSAVYLCASSLQGGDGYTFGSGTRLTVV.

This clonotype was found many times. This chain connects TRBV7-2 to TRBJ1-1; D call uncertain. V shed 5 bases and J shed 1 base, with 14 bases lying between them. The CDR3 has 15 amino acids. Germline lookup yields CDR1 SGHTA and CDR2 FQGNSA. CDR3: CASSPWRQKNTEAFF. In DNA form, the CDR3 reads TGTGCCAGCAGCCCCTGGAGACAAAAGAACACTGAAGCTTTCTTT.

The chain links TRBV7-2 to TRBJ2-3; TRBD1 matches 10 bases. The CDR3 is made up of 16 amino acids. From germline, CDR1 is SGHTA and CDR2 FQGNSA. The J segment lost 3 bases and the V segment lost 1 base, leaving 4 bases of the junction unmatched. The CDR3 sequence: CASSLGDRGGTDTQYF. DNA for the CDR3: TGTGCCAGCAGCTTAGGGGACAGGGGAGGGACAGATACGCAGTATTTT.

The chain employs TRBV14 and TRBJ2-1; 7 bases agree with TRBD2. This CDR3 is 16 amino acids long. The trim removed 0 bases at V and 3 bases at J, leaving 5 bases unmatched. CDR1 and CDR2 (germline): SGHDN, FVKESK. This chain's CDR3 is CASSQDSWGGYNEQFF. In DNA, the CDR3 is TGTGCCAGCAGCCAAGATAGCTGGGGGGGCTACAATGAGCAGTTCTTC.

The chain uses TRBV10-3 and TRBJ2-6; TRBD1 is a possible D gene (6 bases). The germline CDR1 and CDR2 sequences are ENHRY and SYGVKD. V was clipped by 6 bases and J by 0 bases, with 18 bases between them. The CDR3 extends over 18 amino acids. CDR3 bases: TGTGCCATCAGGACCCGGGACAATGGGGACTCTGGGGCCAACGTCCTGACTTTC. Protein: CAIRTRDNGDSGANVLTF.

This clonotype came up a few times. The J gene is TRBJ2-6, the V gene TRBV7-8, with 11 bases aligning to TRBD2. Germline V gene sequence: CDR1 SGHVS, CDR2 FQNEAQ. There are 17 residues in the CDR3. The junction had 6 bases not matched to a gene; V was cut back by 6 bases and J by 2 bases. In DNA form, the CDR3 reads TGTGCCAGCAGTTTTAGCGGGGGGGGCACTGGGGCCAACGTCCTGACTTTC. Its protein is CASSFSGGGTGANVLTF.

The sample holds a few counts of this clonotype. The J gene is TRBJ1-3, the V gene TRBV4-3; D may be TRBD1 (6 bases). V was shortened by 0 bases and J by 2 bases, with 8 bases between the two germline ends. The germline V gene encodes CDR1 LGHNA and CDR2 YSLEER. The CDR3 has 15 residues. The CDR3 here is CASSQDNRAGNTIYF. CDR3 bases: TGCGCCAGCAGCCAAGATAACAGGGCTGGAAACACCATATATTTT.

The rearrangement uses TRBV28 and TRBJ2-5; D is possibly TRBD1 (6 bases). The germline V gene encodes CDR1 MDHEN and CDR2 SYDVKM. The ends were cut back, 6 bases at V and 2 bases at J, with 19 bases in the middle. The CDR3 contains 16 residues. CDR3 loop: CASRDSLYFRQETQYF. The CDR3 bases are TGTGCCAGCAGGGACAGCCTATACTTTAGACAAGAGACCCAGTACTTC.

This clonotype came up a few times. This rearrangement joins TRBV28 to TRBJ1-4; D unresolved. V was clipped by 3 bases and J by 12 bases, with 8 bases between them. This CDR3 has 11 residues. Per the germline V gene, CDR1 is MDHEN and CDR2 is SYDVKM. The CDR3 DNA is TGTGCCAGCAGTTTGGTCCGGGAACTGTTTTTT. Its translation: CASSLVRELFF. The whole variable domain, filled in from reference TRBV28 and TRBJ1-4, reads DVKVTQSSRYLVKRTGEKVFLECVQDMDHENMFWYRQDPGLGLRLIYFSYDVKMKEKGDIPEGYSVSREKKERFSLILESASTNQTSMYLCASSLVRELFFGSGTQLSVL.

CDR3 nucleotides: TGTGCCAGCAGCGGGGGGACGTATCCTAATGAGCAGTACTTC. As protein: CASSGGTYPNEQYF. The chain links TRBV9 to TRBJ2-7, with D perhaps assigned TRBD1 or TRBD2 (5 bases each). This CDR3 spans 14 amino acids. CDR1 and CDR2 (germline): SGDLS, YYNGEE. V was cut by 3 bases and J by 7 bases, with 17 bases left in between.

The rearrangement links TRBV7-9 to TRBJ2-1; D remains unclear. The CDR3 runs 13 residues. The ends were cut back, 10 bases at V and 8 bases at J, with 18 bases in the middle. Germline V gene lookup returns CDR1 SEHNR and CDR2 FQNEAQ (reference sequence). The CDR3 nucleotides are TGTGCCAAATCCCCCCCGCGGATGGATGAGCAGTTCTTC. It is translated as CAKSPPRMDEQFF.

There are many counts of this clonotype. The J gene is TRBJ1-6, the V gene TRBV7-2; D call uncertain. V was shortened by 6 bases and J by 4 bases, with 13 bases between the two germline ends. CDR3 length equals 15 residues. Germline CDR1 reads SGHTA; CDR2 reads FQGNSA. This CDR3 reads CASSPVAVYNSPLHF. In DNA form, the CDR3 reads TGTGCCAGCAGTCCGGTGGCAGTTTATAATTCACCCCTCCACTTT.

This clonotype has just a few counts. V usage is TRBV11-2 and J usage is TRBJ2-3, with a tentative D call TRBD1 (5 bases). The V end lost 5 bases, the J end lost 6 bases, and 12 bases lay between the germline ends. The CDR3 sequence is 13 residues long. Germline V gene sequence: CDR1 SGHAT, CDR2 FQNNGV. In nucleotides, the CDR3 is TGTGCCAGCAGCCCCAACCACAGGGATACGCAGTATTTT. It codes for CASSPNHRDTQYF. The entire variable domain, with the rest obtained from reference TRBV11-2 and TRBJ2-3, is as follows: EAGVAQSPRYKIIEKRQSVAFWCNPISGHATLYWYQQILGQGPKLLIQFQNNGVVDDSQLPKDRFSAERLKGVDSTLKIQPAKLEDSAVYLCASSPNHRDTQYFGPGTRLTVL.

The chain uses TRBV19 and TRBJ1-1; D unclear. Germline V gene sequence: CDR1 LNHDA, CDR2 SQIVND (reference sequence). This CDR3 has 13 residues. Trimming took 1 base from V and 4 from J, leaving 7 bases between them. DNA of the CDR3: TGTGCCAGTAGTATAGTAGCGGGCACTGAAGCTTTCTTT. Translated, it gives CASSIVAGTEAFF.

This clonotype has only a few counts. The rearrangement links TRBV24-1 to TRBJ2-2; a possible D gene is TRBD2 (5 bases). The CDR3 runs to 15 residues. CDR1 and CDR2 from the germline V gene are KGHDR and SFDVKD. Trimming removed 1 base from V and 2 bases from J, with 7 bases in between. As DNA, the CDR3 is TGTGCCACCAGTGATTTAGCGGATAACACCGGGGAGCTGTTTTTT. The encoded protein is CATSDLADNTGELFF.

The J gene is TRBJ1-5, the V gene TRBV28; 7 bases are a match to TRBD1. The germline V gene encodes CDR1 MDHEN and CDR2 SYDVKM. Unmatched junction bases numbered 5, after V lost 5 bases and J lost 4 bases. The CDR3 loop spans 14 amino acids. This CDR3 reads CASSQGRGNQPQHF. In DNA form, the CDR3 reads TGTGCCAGCAGTCAGGGCAGGGGGAATCAGCCCCAGCATTTT.

A few counts support this clonotype. The chain has TRBV14 and TRBJ2-7; D is ambiguous. CDR3 size: 14 residues. CDR1 is SGHDN, CDR2 FVKESK, per germline. V dropped 3 bases and J dropped 0 bases, with 9 bases sitting between them. Here the CDR3 reads CASSHQELSYEQYF. CDR3 nucleotide sequence: TGTGCCAGCAGCCACCAGGAACTCTCCTACGAGCAGTACTTC. The variable domain in full, completed from reference TRBV14 and TRBJ2-7, reads EAGVTQFPSHSVIEKGQTVTLRCDPISGHDNLYWYRRVMGKEIKFLLHFVKESKQDESGMPNNRFLAERTGGTYSTLKVQPAELEDSGVYFCASSHQELSYEQYFGPGTRLTVT.

This chain joins TRBV14 and TRBJ2-4, with D uncertain. Trimming took off 0 bases at V and 0 bases at J, with 12 bases between the two ends. This CDR3 has 17 amino acids. CDR1 is SGHDN, CDR2 FVKESK, per germline. The CDR3 here is CASSQERSELAKNIQYF. The CDR3, as DNA: TGTGCCAGCAGCCAAGAAAGGTCGGAGCTAGCCAAAAACATTCAGTACTTC.

This clonotype was counted a few times. This chain joins TRBV6-5 and TRBJ2-3; 7 nucleotides match TRBD2. This CDR3 spans 14 amino acids. The germline CDR1 and CDR2 sequences are MNHEY and SVGAGI. The junction had 6 bases not matched to a gene; V was cut back by 7 bases and J by 2 bases. The CDR3 loop is CASTPGLYTDTQYF. DNA for the CDR3: TGTGCCAGCACCCCGGGACTATACACAGATACGCAGTATTTT.

The rearrangement joins TRBV19 to TRBJ2-1; 10 bases align to TRBD2. Per germline, CDR1 LNHDA and CDR2 SQIVND (reference sequence). The junction had 6 bases not matched to a gene; V was cut back by 3 bases and J by 4 bases. The CDR3 runs to 16 residues. The DNA for the CDR3 is TGTGCCAGTAGTATCATCCCTAGCGGGAGTTACAATGAGCAGTTCTTC. Protein sequence: CASSIIPSGSYNEQFF.